These T cell receptor beta chains were read from a single sample in a study of cytomegalovirus exposure and HLA in healthy donors. Only in-frame clones appear in the TCRdb table, and some are missing; sequencing was by immunoSEQ multiplex PCR. This sample has about 160,000 clones; roughly 82% occur once, and the top ten carry about 1.4%. Source material: PBMCs. The receptors come from a girl aged 5 to 17 in good health and CMV-seropositive. Both conserved end residues are part of each CDR3. D genes are given only for firm matches. A clone size is listed for some rows: how often the clone was seen (once, few, many), or a class if it is expanded.

size: NA
J: TRBJ2-7
D: NA
V: TRBV6-1
DNA: TGTGCCAGCAGTGAAGCGCTCGGACATGGTACCCTCTACGAGCAGTACTTC
CDR3: CASSEALGHGTLYEQYF

size: few
J: TRBJ2-6
D: TRBD1
V: TRBV9
DNA: TGTGCCAGCAGCGTAGGGGACAGCTCGGGGGCCAACGTCCTGACTTTC
CDR3: CASSVGDSSGANVLTF

size: NA
J: TRBJ1-4
D: NA
V: TRBV7-2
DNA: TGTGCCAGCAGCTTCGGAGGGGCGGATGAAAAACTGTTTTTT
CDR3: CASSFGGADEKLFF

size: NA
J: TRBJ2-1
D: TRBD2
V: TRBV11-2
DNA: TGTGCCAGCAGCCCCGGGACTAGCGACAATGAGCAGTTCTTC
CDR3: CASSPGTSDNEQFF

size: NA
J: TRBJ1-4
D: TRBD1
V: TRBV7-8
DNA: TGTGCCAGCAGCCCCGACAGGGGATGGGCTAATGAAAAACTGTTTTTT
CDR3: CASSPDRGWANEKLFF

size: NA
J: TRBJ2-7
D: TRBD1
V: TRBV6-5
DNA: TGTGCCAGCAGTTCGGGACAGGGGTTTTACGAGCAGTACTTC
CDR3: CASSSGQGFYEQYF

size: NA
J: TRBJ1-5
D: NA
V: TRBV28
DNA: TGTGCCAGCAGTGAACAGATTTTTGCGGGTCAGCCCCAGCATTTT
CDR3: CASSEQIFAGQPQHF

size: NA
J: TRBJ1-2
D: NA
V: TRBV2
DNA: TGTGCCAGCAGTGAAATAGGGAGGGGGAAAGGCTACACCTTC
CDR3: CASSEIGRGKGYTF

size: NA
J: TRBJ2-7
D: TRBD2
V: TRBV15
DNA: TGTGCCACCAGCAGATCCGGGACTAGCGGGGGGCCAAGCTACGAGCAGTACTTC
CDR3: CATSRSGTSGGPSYEQYF

size: few
J: TRBJ1-2
D: TRBD1
V: TRBV9
DNA: TGTGCCAGCAGCCAAGGACAGGGGTACTATGGCTACACCTTC
CDR3: CASSQGQGYYGYTF

size: NA
J: TRBJ2-1
D: NA
V: TRBV27
DNA: TGTGCCAGCAGTTTCACAGGCCGACCATCTTACAATGAGCAGTTCTTC
CDR3: CASSFTGRPSYNEQFF

size: NA
J: TRBJ2-1
D: TRBD2
V: TRBV19
DNA: TGTGCCAGCGGGACTAGCGGGGGACCCAATGAGCAGTTCTTC
CDR3: CASGTSGGPNEQFF

size: few
J: TRBJ2-3
D: TRBD2
V: TRBV6-1
DNA: TGTGCCAGCAGTGTACTAGCGGGGGTCAGCACAGATACGCAGTATTTT
CDR3: CASSVLAGVSTDTQYF

size: few
J: TRBJ1-1
D: NA
V: TRBV27
DNA: TGTGCCAGCAGTTTACTGCGAAAGAACACTGAAGCTTTCTTT
CDR3: CASSLLRKNTEAFF

size: NA
J: TRBJ2-7
D: TRBD1
V: TRBV28
DNA: TGTGCCAGCAGGCCCCCGGGACAGGTCGTGTCGCAGTACTTC
CDR3: CASRPPGQVVSQYF

size: NA
J: TRBJ1-3
D: TRBD1
V: TRBV7-3
DNA: TGTGCCAGCAGCTTGACAGGGCCCGGGGACACCATATATTTT
CDR3: CASSLTGPGDTIYF

size: NA
J: TRBJ2-1
D: TRBD2
V: TRBV28
DNA: TGTGCCAGCAGTCTAGCGGGATTTCCCTACAATGAGCAGTTCTTC
CDR3: CASSLAGFPYNEQFF

size: NA
J: TRBJ2-1
D: NA
V: TRBV5-1
DNA: TGCGCCAGCAGCTACAACAGGGTCTCCTACAATGAGCAGTTCTTC
CDR3: CASSYNRVSYNEQFF

size: NA
J: TRBJ1-4
D: NA
V: TRBV10-3
DNA: TGTGCCATCAGTGAGCGGGGAGATGAAAAACTGTTTTTT
CDR3: CAISERGDEKLFF

size: NA
J: TRBJ2-7
D: NA
V: TRBV4-1
DNA: TGCGCCAGCAGCCAATCCATGAGCTACGAGCAGTACTTC
CDR3: CASSQSMSYEQYF

size: NA
J: TRBJ2-5
D: TRBD2
V: TRBV27
DNA: TGTGCCAGCAGTTGGACTAGCGGGTATCAAGAGACCCAGTACTTC
CDR3: CASSWTSGYQETQYF

size: NA
J: TRBJ1-1
D: NA
V: TRBV6-5
DNA: TGTGCCAGCAGTTACAGCAGGGTGAAAGAAGCTTTCTTT
CDR3: CASSYSRVKEAFF

size: NA
J: TRBJ2-3
D: TRBD2
V: TRBV5-1
DNA: TGCGCCAGCGGACTAGCGGGTACAGATACGCAGTATTTT
CDR3: CASGLAGTDTQYF

size: NA
J: TRBJ2-3
D: TRBD2
V: TRBV7-3
DNA: TGTGCCAGCAGCTTAGGTCTGGGGAGGGATGGAGCAGATACGCAGTATTTT
CDR3: CASSLGLGRDGADTQYF

size: NA
J: TRBJ2-7
D: TRBD1
V: TRBV7-9
DNA: TGTGCCAGCAGCCAATTGACAGGGATAGAGGCCGAGCAGTACTTC
CDR3: CASSQLTGIEAEQYF

size: NA
J: TRBJ1-5
D: NA
V: TRBV6-1
DNA: TGTGCCAGCAGTGAATCCGGGTTTTATAGCAATCAGCCCCAGCATTTT
CDR3: CASSESGFYSNQPQHF

size: NA
J: TRBJ2-3
D: TRBD2
V: TRBV2
DNA: TGTGCCAGCAGACCACCGGGACTAACGAGCACAGATACGCAGTATTTT
CDR3: CASRPPGLTSTDTQYF

size: NA
J: TRBJ2-5
D: NA
V: TRBV30
DNA: TGTGCCTGGAGTGGGGGGGCAGGGGGGCACCAGTACCAAGAGACCCAGTACTTC
CDR3: CAWSGGAGGHQYQETQYF

size: NA
J: TRBJ2-6
D: NA
V: TRBV19
DNA: TGTGCCAGTAGCCCCGGGGCTGGGGCCAACGTCCTGACTTTC
CDR3: CASSPGAGANVLTF

size: NA
J: TRBJ1-1
D: NA
V: TRBV4-3
DNA: TGCGCCAGCAGCCAAGATAAAAAGGGGGACACTGAAGCTTTCTTT
CDR3: CASSQDKKGDTEAFF

size: NA
J: TRBJ2-1
D: TRBD2
V: TRBV9
DNA: TGTGCCAGCAGCTCCAGCGTAACCCCGAGCGGGAGGGACCACAATGAGCAGTTCTTC
CDR3: CASSSSVTPSGRDHNEQFF

size: NA
J: TRBJ1-2
D: NA
V: TRBV28
DNA: TGTGCCAGCAGTTTATGGCAGGACTATGGCTACACCTTC
CDR3: CASSLWQDYGYTF

size: NA
J: TRBJ2-6
D: NA
V: TRBV30
DNA: TGTGCCTGGACAGGCCCCTCTGGGGCCAACGTCCTGACTTTC
CDR3: CAWTGPSGANVLTF

size: NA
J: TRBJ2-7
D: NA
V: TRBV4-1
DNA: TGCGCCAGCAGCCAAGAAAGTCTGCGCTATTCCTACGAGCAGTACTTC
CDR3: CASSQESLRYSYEQYF

size: NA
J: TRBJ2-6
D: NA
V: TRBV7-9
DNA: TGTGCCAGCAGCTCCTACAGGGTATGGTCTGGGGCCAACGTCCTGACTTTC
CDR3: CASSSYRVWSGANVLTF

size: NA
J: TRBJ1-6
D: NA
V: TRBV5-8
DNA: TGTGCCAGCAGCAAGCAGGGGCAGCAAAATTCACCCCTCCACTTT
CDR3: CASSKQGQQNSPLHF

size: NA
J: TRBJ1-1
D: NA
V: TRBV30
DNA: TGTGCCTGGAGTGTACGGGGGTGGGGCACTGAAGCTTTCTTT
CDR3: CAWSVRGWGTEAFF

size: once
J: TRBJ1-2
D: TRBD1
V: TRBV10-3
DNA: TGTGCCATCAATGGGGACAGGGACCATGGCTACACCTTC
CDR3: CAINGDRDHGYTF

size: NA
J: TRBJ2-1
D: TRBD2
V: TRBV15
DNA: TGTGCCACCAGCAGAGATGGACCTAGCGGGGTCAATGAGCAGTTCTTC
CDR3: CATSRDGPSGVNEQFF

size: NA
J: TRBJ1-1
D: NA
V: TRBV15
DNA: TGTGCCACCAGCAGAGATAGGGCAGGGTTCTTCTTT
CDR3: CATSRDRAGFFF

size: NA
J: TRBJ1-5
D: TRBD1
V: TRBV28
DNA: TGTGCCAGTCGCGGGGCAGGGGGGAATCAGCCCCAGCATTTT
CDR3: CASRGAGGNQPQHF

size: NA
J: TRBJ2-1
D: TRBD2
V: TRBV5-1
DNA: TGCGCCAGCAGCTCGCCGGGACTAGCGGGGGTAAATGAGCAGTTCTTC
CDR3: CASSSPGLAGVNEQFF

size: NA
J: TRBJ1-2
D: TRBD1
V: TRBV27
DNA: TGTGCCAGCAGTTTACGACAGGGCCTCTATGGCTACACCTTC
CDR3: CASSLRQGLYGYTF

size: NA
J: TRBJ2-3
D: TRBD2
V: TRBV7-3
DNA: TGTGCCAGCAGCTTAGCGGGGGGTTCTTCAGATACGCAGTATTTT
CDR3: CASSLAGGSSDTQYF

size: NA
J: TRBJ2-1
D: NA
V: TRBV28
DNA: TGTGCCAGCAGTAGAGAAAAGGGGTATGAGCAGTTCTTC
CDR3: CASSREKGYEQFF

size: NA
J: TRBJ2-5
D: TRBD1
V: TRBV27
DNA: TGTGCCAGCAGAGCCACCCCGGGACAGGGTGAGCAGACCCAGTACTTC
CDR3: CASRATPGQGEQTQYF

size: NA
J: TRBJ1-2
D: NA
V: TRBV29-1
DNA: TGCAGCGTTGTGCAAATTCCGGGGGACTATGGCTACACCTTC
CDR3: CSVVQIPGDYGYTF

size: NA
J: TRBJ2-1
D: NA
V: TRBV27
DNA: TGTGCCAGCAGTTTATCATCGGGGCAGGGAGGAGACAATGAGCAGTTCTTC
CDR3: CASSLSSGQGGDNEQFF

size: few
J: TRBJ2-1
D: TRBD2
V: TRBV10-3
DNA: TGTGCCATCAGTGAAAAGCGGGGGAACAATGAGCAGTTCTTC
CDR3: CAISEKRGNNEQFF

size: NA
J: TRBJ2-3
D: TRBD2
V: TRBV9
DNA: TGTGCCAGCAGCGACGGGACTAGCGGCACTAGCACAGATACGCAGTATTTT
CDR3: CASSDGTSGTSTDTQYF

size: NA
J: TRBJ2-7
D: TRBD2
V: TRBV7-8
DNA: TGTGCCAGCAGCCACGGGACTAGATACGAGCAGTACTTC
CDR3: CASSHGTRYEQYF

size: NA
J: TRBJ2-1
D: NA
V: TRBV5-6
DNA: TGTGCCAGCAGCTTGATCGCTAGCTCCGTCAATGAGCAGTTCTTC
CDR3: CASSLIASSVNEQFF

size: NA
J: TRBJ2-7
D: TRBD1
V: TRBV10-3
DNA: TGTGCCATCAGGGGACAGGGGGAAAGCTCCTACGAGCAGTACTTC
CDR3: CAIRGQGESSYEQYF

size: NA
J: TRBJ2-5
D: TRBD2
V: TRBV6-5
DNA: TGTGCCAGCAAGTTTAGACTAGCGGGGGAGGAGACCCAGTACTTC
CDR3: CASKFRLAGEETQYF

size: NA
J: TRBJ1-5
D: NA
V: TRBV28
DNA: TGTGCCAGCAGAGGGGGAGGGGGTAGCAATCAGCCCCAGCATTTT
CDR3: CASRGGGGSNQPQHF

size: NA
J: TRBJ1-1
D: NA
V: TRBV4-1
DNA: TGCGCCAGCAGCCCGTCCATCGAGGGCCGCCCTGAAGCTTTCTTT
CDR3: CASSPSIEGRPEAFF

size: NA
J: TRBJ2-7
D: TRBD2
V: TRBV2
DNA: TGTGCCAGCAGTGATCCTAGCGGGAGGAACTCCTACGAGCAGTACTTC
CDR3: CASSDPSGRNSYEQYF

size: NA
J: TRBJ2-3
D: NA
V: TRBV7-2
DNA: TGTGCCAGCAGCTTACTACTAACAGTCCGGGGAGCAGATACGCAGTATTTT
CDR3: CASSLLLTVRGADTQYF

size: NA
J: TRBJ2-2
D: NA
V: TRBV28
DNA: TGTGCCAGCAGTAGGGGCACCGGGGAGCTGTTTTTT
CDR3: CASSRGTGELFF

size: NA
J: TRBJ1-2
D: NA
V: TRBV18
DNA: TGTGCCAGCTCACCCCCGTCTGGCGGTAACTATGGCTACACCTTC
CDR3: CASSPPSGGNYGYTF